This T cell receptor beta chain was documented in a study of T cell responses to AZD1222 COVID-19 vaccine. Study-level results: Donors in the cohort were predominantly white British and more often female, and clonal diversity was possibly underestimated. The span of vaccine-associated CD4 TCRs extended across spike, with dominance at 160-218 and 743-854.

Sequencing was performed with immunoSEQ multiplex PCR; in TCRdb, only in-frame clones are kept and a portion is missing. The sample shows just under 90,000 clones, roughly 87% of them seen only once. Germline V gene sequence: CDR1 MNHEY, CDR2 SVGEGT. Trimming removed 5 bases at V and 4 bases at J, with 11 bases between. The CDR3 covers 13 residues. Comments on this clone: What it binds is not known.

The chain combines TRBV6-2 or TRBV6-3 with TRBJ1-1; unclear D gene. Sequences were derived from peripheral blood, sampled on day 0 of AZD1222 vaccination. The receptor was derived from an adult in good health. Here the CDR3 reads CASSSAVGTEAFF. DNA of the CDR3: TGTGCCAGCAGTAGTGCAGTGGGCACTGAAGCTTTCTTT.